Following are 19 T cell receptor beta chains from one sample sequenced in a study of cytomegalovirus exposure and HLA in healthy donors. PCR used 60 Vbeta primers and 13 Jbeta primers. Clones were read by immunoSEQ multiplex PCR, and TCRdb kept only the in-frame ones, dropping some. The sample records 150,000 to 200,000 clones, about 10% being singletons. Sequenced input: PBMCs. These receptors were collected from a woman in her 30s in good health and CMV-seropositive.

The gene calls are TRBV7-9 and TRBJ2-1, with 8 positions matching TRBD2. V lost 2 bases and J lost 2; bases outside the gene matches: 2. This CDR3 is built from 15 residues. Germline loops: CDR1 SEHNR, CDR2 FQNEAQ (reference sequence). The CDR3 loop is CASSLQAGAYNEQFF. CDR3 DNA sequence: TGTGCCAGCAGCTTACAAGCGGGAGCCTACAATGAGCAGTTCTTC.

The chain employs TRBV11-2 and TRBJ2-7; TRBD2 might be the D (6 bases). Germline CDR1 and CDR2: SGHAT and FQNNGV. The CDR3 spans 17 residues. Trimming shortened V by 0 bases and J by 2 bases, and 17 bases separated the two germline ends. CDR3 bases: TGTGCCAGCAGCTTAGATTTCAGGTGGGGGGAGACCTACGAGCAGTACTTC. Residues: CASSLDFRWGETYEQYF.

The table lists this clone with a few counts. This chain connects TRBV5-1 to TRBJ1-2; no clear D. The CDR3 consists of 13 residues. Trimming removed 0 bases at V and 8 bases at J, with 11 bases between. Germline V CDR1 and CDR2: SGHRS, YFSETQ. The CDR3 DNA sequence: TGCGCCAGCAGCTTGGGAGGGCCAGTGGGCTACACCTTC. It yields the protein CASSLGGPVGYTF.

The chain combines TRBV5-1 with TRBJ2-7; D perhaps matches TRBD2 (5 bases). In germline, CDR1 is SGHRS, CDR2 YFSETQ. Between the trimmed V and J ends, which lost 3 bases and 4 bases, there was a span of 17 bases. The CDR3 is 15 amino acids. DNA of the CDR3: TGCGCCAGCAGCTCGAGGGCCCTCTCCCCTTACGAGCAGTACTTC. Its translation is CASSSRALSPYEQYF. Complete variable domain (other parts from reference TRBV5-1 and TRBJ2-7): KAGVTQTPRYLIKTRGQQVTLSCSPISGHRSVSWYQQTPGQGLQFLFEYFSETQRNKGNFPGRFSGRQFSNSRSEMNVSTLELGDSALYLCASSSRALSPYEQYFGPGTRLTVT.

This clone was recorded a few times. This chain joins TRBV5-1 and TRBJ2-7; TRBD1 might be the D (6 bases). The V gene lost 0 bases and the J gene lost 9 bases, with 16 bases spanning the gap. The CDR3 runs to 14 residues. Germline V gene sequence: CDR1 SGHRS, CDR2 YFSETQ. Written as DNA, the CDR3 is TGCGCCAGCAGCTTGGACAGGGATGGGGTCGGGCAGTACTTC. As protein: CASSLDRDGVGQYF. The full variable domain, with the rest looked up from reference TRBV5-1 and TRBJ2-7, is KAGVTQTPRYLIKTRGQQVTLSCSPISGHRSVSWYQQTPGQGLQFLFEYFSETQRNKGNFPGRFSGRQFSNSRSEMNVSTLELGDSALYLCASSLDRDGVGQYFGPGTRLTVT.

This clone has only a few counts. The chain joins TRBV30 to TRBJ1-3, with D perhaps matching TRBD1 (6 bases). The germline gives CDR1 GTSNPN, CDR2 SVGIG (reference sequence). CDR3 length: 13 residues. V lost 5 bases and J 0 bases, leaving 8 bases between the germline ends. The CDR3 is CAWLTGSGNTIYF. Written as DNA, the CDR3 is TGTGCCTGGTTGACAGGCTCTGGAAACACCATATATTTT. Drawing the rest from reference TRBV30 and TRBJ1-3, the complete variable domain is SQTIHQWPATLVQPVGSPLSLECTVEGTSNPNLYWYRQAAGRGLQLLFYSVGIGQISSEVPQNLSASRPQDRQFILSSKKLLLSDSGFYLCAWLTGSGNTIYFGEGSWLTVV.

The CDR3 region has the DNA TGTGCCAGCGCTAGACAGGGCCCCTACAATGAGCAGTTCTTC. Translated: CASARQGPYNEQFF. The chain couples TRBV5-8 to TRBJ2-1, with TRBD1 matching over 7 bases. Germline V gene data show CDR1 as SGHTS and CDR2 as YDEGEE. This CDR3 has 14 residues. Trimming removed 7 bases from V and 2 bases from J; junction bases left unmatched: 6.

The V call is TRBV14, the J call TRBJ2-2; 7 nucleotides agree with TRBD1. This CDR3 has 15 residues. Germline-derived CDR1 and CDR2 are SGHDN and FVKESK. Trimming removed 1 base from V and 6 bases from J; junction bases left unmatched: 5. The CDR3 DNA sequence: TGTGCCAGCAGCCAAGTAGGGGGCGCGGCCGGGGAGCTGTTTTTT. Residues: CASSQVGGAAGELFF.

The chain carries TRBV20-1 and TRBJ2-5; tentatively, D is TRBD2 (5 bases). The CDR3 extends over 10 amino acids. Germline V gene lookup returns CDR1 DFQATT and CDR2 SNEGSKA (reference sequence). V was pared by 6 bases and J by 7 bases, with 9 bases between. In nucleotides, the CDR3 is TGCAGTGCAGTCCGGGGGACCCAGTACTTC. Translating it yields CSAVRGTQYF.

The rearrangement joins TRBV7-2 to TRBJ1-2; 9 bases align to TRBD1. Losses at the gene ends were 5 bases for V and 8 bases for J; bases not matched to a gene: 15. CDR1 SGHTA and CDR2 FQGNSA come from the germline V gene. The CDR3 covers 16 residues. The CDR3 loop is CASSPEGGDRENGYTF. CDR3 DNA sequence: TGTGCCAGCAGCCCGGAGGGGGGGGACAGGGAAAACGGCTACACCTTC. Combining the CDR3 with reference TRBV7-2 and TRBJ1-2 gives the whole variable domain GAGVSQSPSNKVTEKGKDVELRCDPISGHTALYWYRQSLGQGLEFLIYFQGNSAPDKSGLPSDRFSAERTGGSVSTLTIQRTQQEDSAVYLCASSPEGGDRENGYTFGSGTRLTVV.

The chain is built from TRBV10-2 and TRBJ2-7; no definite D call. Germline V lookup: CDR1 WSHSY, CDR2 SAAADI. V was cut by 4 bases and J by 3 bases, with 10 bases left in between. This CDR3 is 13 amino acids long. The DNA of the CDR3 is TGCGCCAGCAGTGGAGGTTGGAACTACGAGCAGTACTTC. This gives the protein CASSGGWNYEQYF.

This clone was recorded a few times. The genes are TRBV4-1 and TRBJ2-3, with D uncertain. Germline lookup yields CDR1 MGHRA and CDR2 YSYEKL. This CDR3 spans 13 amino acids. V lost 1 base and J 6 bases, leaving 8 bases between the germline ends. CDR3 nucleotides: TGCGCCAGCAGCCAAGGGGCGCCGGATACGCAGTATTTT. Translation: CASSQGAPDTQYF.

The V and J genes are TRBV9 and TRBJ2-3; 8 nucleotides align to TRBD2. The CDR3 has 13 residues. Germline V CDR1 and CDR2: SGDLS, YYNGEE. With V trimmed by 4 bases and J by 13 bases, 11 bases remained unmatched. CDR3 nucleotide sequence: TGTGCCAGCAGCCCCAACCCGGGACTAGAGGAGTATTTT. Protein product: CASSPNPGLEEYF. Full variable domain (missing parts from reference TRBV9 and TRBJ2-3): DSGVTQTPKHLITATGQRVTLRCSPRSGDLSVYWYQQSLDQGLQFLIQYYNGEERAKGNILERFSAQQFPDLHSELNLSSLELGDSALYFCASSPNPGLEEYFGPGTRLTVL.

The V call is TRBV7-2, the J call TRBJ1-2, with 7 bases matching TRBD1. This CDR3 has 14 residues. V shed 3 bases, J shed 7 bases, and the junction held 8 bases outside the gene matches. Germline V gene lookup returns CDR1 SGHTA and CDR2 FQGNSA. CDR3 bases: TGTGCCAGCAGCTTCGCCGGGACAGCATCTGGCTACACCTTC. Protein: CASSFAGTASGYTF.

V is TRBV27 and J is TRBJ2-7; 10 bases are shared with TRBD1. The CDR3 consists of 15 residues. With 0 bases clipped from V and 7 bases from J, the junction kept 6 bases outside the gene matches. Per germline, CDR1 MNHEY and CDR2 SMNVEV (reference sequence). CDR3: CASSLSRQGAREQYF. As DNA, the CDR3 is TGTGCCAGCAGTTTATCCAGACAGGGGGCGAGAGAGCAGTACTTC.

V usage is TRBV7-8 and J usage is TRBJ2-7; D is possibly TRBD1 (5 bases). Trimming pared 4 bases from V and 2 bases from J, leaving 24 bases between. The germline V gene encodes CDR1 SGHVS and CDR2 FQNEAQ. The CDR3 is 18 amino acids. The CDR3 loop reads CASSSPKGYYRHTYEQYF. CDR3 nucleotides: TGTGCCAGCAGCTCCCCCAAGGGTTATTACAGGCATACCTACGAGCAGTACTTC. Full variable domain (outside the CDR3, taken from reference TRBV7-8 and TRBJ2-7): GAGVSQSPRYKVAKRGQDVALRCDPISGHVSLFWYQQALGQGPEFLTYFQNEAQLDKSGLPSDRFFAERPEGSVSTLKIQRTQQEDSAVYLCASSSPKGYYRHTYEQYFGPGTRLTVT.

This clone has a handful of counts. The chain links TRBV5-1 to TRBJ2-1, with TRBD2 matching 13 bases. Germline V gene data show CDR1 as SGHRS and CDR2 as YFSETQ. The CDR3 totals 14 residues. J gave up 6 bases and V 9 bases, and 6 bases lay outside the gene matches. The CDR3 loop is CATGLAGDGNEQFF. The CDR3, as DNA: TGCGCCACAGGACTAGCGGGAGATGGCAATGAGCAGTTCTTC. The full variable domain, in which reference TRBV5-1 and TRBJ2-1 provide the parts outside the CDR3, is KAGVTQTPRYLIKTRGQQVTLSCSPISGHRSVSWYQQTPGQGLQFLFEYFSETQRNKGNFPGRFSGRQFSNSRSEMNVSTLELGDSALYLCATGLAGDGNEQFFGPGTRLTVL.

This clone was detected only a few times. The J gene is TRBJ1-1, the V gene TRBV9, with D possibly matching TRBD1 (5 bases). Trimming left V 4 bases short and J 1 base short, with 8 bases between. Germline V CDR1 and CDR2: SGDLS, YYNGEE. The CDR3 is 13 residues long. The CDR3 sequence: CASSFQGNTEAFF. In DNA form, the CDR3 reads TGTGCCAGCAGCTTTCAGGGGAACACTGAAGCTTTCTTT.

This rearrangement joins TRBV5-4 to TRBJ2-1; 10 bases fit TRBD2. Losses at the gene ends were 5 bases for V and 2 bases for J; bases not matched to a gene: 10. The CDR3 covers 17 residues. Germline lookup yields CDR1 SGHNT and CDR2 YYREEE (reference sequence). CDR3 nucleotide sequence: TGTGCCAGCAGTTGGGGGGGTAGCGGGGGGACCTACAATGAGCAGTTCTTC. Translated, it gives CASSWGGSGGTYNEQFF.